This T cell receptor (beta chain) was sequenced for a study of shared clonotypes between healthy human individuals. Germline V gene sequence: CDR1 SGHVS, CDR2 FNYEAQ. The CDR3 loop spans 15 amino acids. The trim removed 0 bases at V and 12 bases at J, leaving 8 bases unmatched. Worth noting for this clone: What it recognizes is unknown.

Sorted-subset replicate PCR reactions contained about 200 ng DNA, corresponding to approximately 30,000 T cell genomes. TCRdb's copy holds only in-frame clones and misses some; the assay was immunoSEQ multiplex PCR. The sample holds around 2.1 million clones, 90% to 95% seen once. Naivety among CD8 cells was defined by CD45RO negativity and positive CCR7 selection, thereby excluding terminally differentiated effector memory CD45RA+ cells. Study-wide findings and caveats: Richness estimates generally favored naive over memory subsets.

Sequencing was done on a sample of naive CD8+ T cells from PBMCs. The chain carries TRBV7-6 and TRBJ2-7, with TRBD2 matching 13 bases. The sequence was obtained from a man between 18 and 35 years old in good health. Some clones in this sample may be carry-over from other donors' samples. The CDR3 DNA reads as TGTGCCAGCAGCTTAGCGGAACTAGCGGGAGGGAGTTGGTACTTC. Translating gives CASSLAELAGGSWYF.